Listed below are T cell receptor beta chains from one sample, sequenced in a study of early T cells in non-severe SARS-CoV-2 infection. MiXCR, run by TCRdb on the 5' RACE reads, gives a single entry per CDR3 protein. Here the sample spans some 82,000 distinct CDR3 sequences, 6% to 7% being singletons. The material sequenced was whole blood. The receptor set was obtained from an adult who was a healthcare worker with PCR-confirmed SARS-CoV-2 infection or an uninfected control (not recorded which). Both conserved end residues are part of each CDR3. The D gene is left open where the match is weak. The listing skips clone size in some rows; elsewhere it reads once, few, many or a size class.

CDR3aa: CASRQGSGTDTQYF
CDR3nt: TGTGCCAGCAGACAGGGATCGGGCACAGATACGCAGTATTTT
j_gene: TRBJ2-3
v_gene: TRBV12-3/TRBV12-4
d_gene: .
abundance: many
len: 14

CDR3aa: CASKQGGLVSIDTQYF
CDR3nt: TGTGCCAGCAAACAAGGCGGGCTAGTAAGCATAGATACGCAGTATTTT
j_gene: TRBJ2-3
v_gene: TRBV27
d_gene: .
abundance: .
len: 16

CDR3aa: CASAGVREQYF
CDR3nt: TGTGCCAGCGCAGGGGTTCGCGAGCAGTACTTC
j_gene: TRBJ2-7
v_gene: TRBV11-2
d_gene: .
abundance: .
len: 11

CDR3aa: CASGWWGNTGELFF
CDR3nt: TGTGCCAGCGGTTGGTGGGGGAACACCGGGGAGCTGTTTTTT
j_gene: TRBJ2-2
v_gene: TRBV6-1
d_gene: .
abundance: few
len: 14

CDR3aa: CASRKNGRIETSYGYTF
CDR3nt: TGTGCCAGCAGAAAAAACGGGAGAATCGAAACCTCCTATGGCTACACCTTC
j_gene: TRBJ1-2
v_gene: TRBV5-6
d_gene: .
abundance: .
len: 17

CDR3aa: CASRDIQENTEAFF
CDR3nt: TGTGCCAGCAGAGACATACAGGAGAACACTGAAGCTTTCTTT
j_gene: TRBJ1-1
v_gene: TRBV2
d_gene: .
abundance: few
len: 14

CDR3aa: CSARTSGGRGNIQYF
CDR3nt: TGCAGTGCGCGGACTAGCGGGGGGCGAGGGAACATTCAGTACTTC
j_gene: TRBJ2-4
v_gene: TRBV20-1
d_gene: TRBD2
abundance: many
len: 15

CDR3aa: CASSLVRGTGSEQYF
CDR3nt: TGTGCCAGCAGCTTAGTTAGGGGGACAGGGAGCGAGCAGTACTTC
j_gene: TRBJ2-7
v_gene: TRBV7-2
d_gene: TRBD1
abundance: .
len: 15

CDR3aa: CASSRDGADTQYF
CDR3nt: TGTGCCAGCTCACGGGACGGGGCAGATACGCAGTATTTT
j_gene: TRBJ2-3
v_gene: TRBV18
d_gene: .
abundance: few
len: 13

CDR3aa: CASSLEIAYEQYF
CDR3nt: TGCGCCAGCAGCTTGGAGATAGCCTACGAGCAGTACTTC
j_gene: TRBJ2-7
v_gene: TRBV5-1
d_gene: .
abundance: few
len: 13

CDR3aa: CSAPGATEAFF
CDR3nt: TGCAGTGCTCCGGGCGCCACTGAAGCTTTCTTT
j_gene: TRBJ1-1
v_gene: TRBV20-1
d_gene: .
abundance: many
len: 11

CDR3aa: CSVEYKYNEQFF
CDR3nt: TGCAGCGTTGAATATAAATACAATGAGCAGTTCTTC
j_gene: TRBJ2-1
v_gene: TRBV29-1
d_gene: .
abundance: many
len: 12

CDR3aa: CASSVQGIAKNIQYF
CDR3nt: TGTGCCAGCAGCGTACAGGGGATAGCCAAAAACATTCAGTACTTC
j_gene: TRBJ2-4
v_gene: TRBV12-3/TRBV12-4
d_gene: TRBD1
abundance: many
len: 15

CDR3aa: CASTALAGGDEQFF
CDR3nt: TGTGCCAGCACGGCACTAGCGGGAGGGGATGAGCAGTTCTTC
j_gene: TRBJ2-1
v_gene: TRBV7-9
d_gene: TRBD2
abundance: many
len: 14

CDR3aa: CASSQAGGARSEAFF
CDR3nt: TGTGCCAGCAGCCAAGCCGGGGGAGCTAGGAGTGAAGCTTTCTTT
j_gene: TRBJ1-1
v_gene: TRBV14
d_gene: .
abundance: many
len: 15

CDR3aa: CASSLREADTQYF
CDR3nt: TGTGCCAGCAGCTTAAGGGAGGCGGATACGCAGTATTTT
j_gene: TRBJ2-3
v_gene: TRBV7-2
d_gene: .
abundance: many
len: 13

CDR3aa: CSVSWGSKNIQYF
CDR3nt: TGCAGCGTTTCATGGGGTTCCAAAAACATTCAGTACTTC
j_gene: TRBJ2-4
v_gene: TRBV29-1
d_gene: .
abundance: many
len: 13

CDR3aa: CASSLRDTDSPLHF
CDR3nt: TGTGCCAGCAGTTTAAGGGACACCGATTCACCCCTCCACTTT
j_gene: TRBJ1-6
v_gene: TRBV27
d_gene: .
abundance: .
len: 14

CDR3aa: CASSLPAGEYNEQFF
CDR3nt: TGCGCCAGCAGCTTGCCGGCGGGAGAGTACAATGAGCAGTTCTTC
j_gene: TRBJ2-1
v_gene: TRBV5-1
d_gene: TRBD2
abundance: .
len: 15

CDR3aa: CAISERNTGELFF
CDR3nt: TGTGCCATCTCAGAAAGGAACACCGGGGAGCTGTTTTTT
j_gene: TRBJ2-2
v_gene: TRBV19
d_gene: .
abundance: few
len: 13

CDR3aa: CASSQGTGRHTEAFF
CDR3nt: TGTGCCAGCAGCCAAGGTACAGGGCGGCACACTGAAGCTTTCTTT
j_gene: TRBJ1-1
v_gene: TRBV3-1
d_gene: .
abundance: many
len: 15

CDR3aa: CASSFQRYEQYF
CDR3nt: TGTGCCAGCAGTTTCCAACGCTACGAGCAGTACTTC
j_gene: TRBJ2-7
v_gene: TRBV12-3/TRBV12-4
d_gene: .
abundance: few
len: 12

CDR3aa: CSARPPGLDYGYTF
CDR3nt: TGCAGTGCTAGACCCCCAGGACTGGACTATGGCTACACCTTC
j_gene: TRBJ1-2
v_gene: TRBV20-1
d_gene: .
abundance: many
len: 14

CDR3aa: CASSILDPTYNEQFF
CDR3nt: TGTGCCAGTAGTATTCTGGACCCGACCTACAATGAGCAGTTCTTC
j_gene: TRBJ2-1
v_gene: TRBV19
d_gene: .
abundance: few
len: 15

CDR3aa: CASSPTGLAGPTDTQYF
CDR3nt: TGTGCCAGCAGTCCCACCGGACTAGCGGGGCCCACAGATACGCAGTATTTT
j_gene: TRBJ2-3
v_gene: TRBV6-6
d_gene: TRBD2
abundance: many
len: 17

CDR3aa: CASSLDQPQHF
CDR3nt: TGTGCCAGCAGTCTGGATCAGCCCCAGCATTTT
j_gene: TRBJ1-5
v_gene: TRBV6-6
d_gene: .
abundance: many
len: 11

CDR3aa: CASSPGQATYEQYF
CDR3nt: TGTGCCAGTAGCCCTGGACAGGCCACCTACGAGCAGTACTTC
j_gene: TRBJ2-7
v_gene: TRBV19
d_gene: TRBD1
abundance: many
len: 14

CDR3aa: CASSLTGINNSPPHF
CDR3nt: TGTGCCAGCAGCTTGACAGGGATAAATAATTCACCCCCCCACTTT
j_gene: TRBJ1-6
v_gene: TRBV7-2
d_gene: TRBD1
abundance: .
len: 15

CDR3aa: CATNSGGAGGNEQFF
CDR3nt: TGTGCCACCAACAGTGGGGGGGCTGGGGGGAATGAGCAGTTCTTC
j_gene: TRBJ2-1
v_gene: TRBV28
d_gene: .
abundance: many
len: 15

CDR3aa: CASSHLDSEQETQYF
CDR3nt: TGTGCCAGTAGTCACCTTGACAGCGAACAAGAGACCCAGTACTTC
j_gene: TRBJ2-5
v_gene: TRBV19
d_gene: .
abundance: many
len: 15

CDR3aa: CASSHKSDGTAAAFGGYTF
CDR3nt: TGTGCCAGCAGCCACAAATCCGACGGGACAGCGGCTGCATTCGGTGGCTACACCTTC
j_gene: TRBJ1-2
v_gene: TRBV4-2
d_gene: TRBD1
abundance: few
len: 19

CDR3aa: CASSLADSGANVLTF
CDR3nt: TGTGCCAGCAGCTTGGCGGATAGCGGGGCCAACGTCCTGACTTTC
j_gene: TRBJ2-6
v_gene: TRBV5-5
d_gene: .
abundance: many
len: 15

CDR3aa: CASSPTSGGPDTQYF
CDR3nt: TGTGCCAGCAGTCCCACTAGCGGGGGACCAGATACGCAGTATTTT
j_gene: TRBJ2-3
v_gene: TRBV6-1
d_gene: TRBD2
abundance: many
len: 15

CDR3aa: CASREGRSYEQYF
CDR3nt: TGTGCCAGCAGGGAAGGACGATCCTACGAGCAGTACTTC
j_gene: TRBJ2-7
v_gene: TRBV28
d_gene: .
abundance: many
len: 13

CDR3aa: CASSQSGTSGPQETQYF
CDR3nt: TGTGCCAGCAGCCAAAGTGGGACTAGCGGACCACAAGAGACCCAGTACTTC
j_gene: TRBJ2-5
v_gene: TRBV7-2
d_gene: TRBD2
abundance: few
len: 17

CDR3aa: CASSFPSPRIQYF
CDR3nt: TGTGCCAGCAGCTTCCCCAGCCCCCGGATTCAGTACTTC
j_gene: TRBJ2-4
v_gene: TRBV7-2
d_gene: .
abundance: many
len: 13

CDR3aa: CSALRQGAHGYTF
CDR3nt: TGCAGTGCTCTAAGACAGGGGGCCCATGGCTACACCTTC
j_gene: TRBJ1-2
v_gene: TRBV20-1
d_gene: TRBD1
abundance: few
len: 13

CDR3aa: CASTDEIGTGSTDTQYF
CDR3nt: TGTGCCAGCACCGACGAAATCGGGACAGGGAGCACAGATACGCAGTATTTT
j_gene: TRBJ2-3
v_gene: TRBV28
d_gene: TRBD1
abundance: few
len: 17

CDR3aa: CASSLRGLENTEAFF
CDR3nt: TGTGCCAGCAGCTTGCGGGGCTTGGAGAACACTGAAGCTTTCTTT
j_gene: TRBJ1-1
v_gene: TRBV11-2
d_gene: .
abundance: many
len: 15

CDR3aa: CSAAPQRGKQYF
CDR3nt: TGCAGTGCCGCCCCGCAGCGGGGGAAGCAGTACTTC
j_gene: TRBJ2-7
v_gene: TRBV20-1
d_gene: TRBD2
abundance: few
len: 12